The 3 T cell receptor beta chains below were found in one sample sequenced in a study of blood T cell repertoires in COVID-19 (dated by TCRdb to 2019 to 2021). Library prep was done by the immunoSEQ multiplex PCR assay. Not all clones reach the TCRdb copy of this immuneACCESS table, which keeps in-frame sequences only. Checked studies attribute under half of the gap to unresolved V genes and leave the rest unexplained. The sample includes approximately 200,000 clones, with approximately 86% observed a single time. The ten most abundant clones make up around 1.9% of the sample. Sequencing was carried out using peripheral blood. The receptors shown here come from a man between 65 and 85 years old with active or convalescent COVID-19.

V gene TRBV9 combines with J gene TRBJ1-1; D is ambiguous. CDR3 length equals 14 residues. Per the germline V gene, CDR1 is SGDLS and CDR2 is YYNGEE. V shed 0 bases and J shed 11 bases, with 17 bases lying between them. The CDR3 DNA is TGTGCCAGCAGCGTAGGGGCAGAAACCCGAGGGGCTTTCTTT. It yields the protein CASSVGAETRGAFF.

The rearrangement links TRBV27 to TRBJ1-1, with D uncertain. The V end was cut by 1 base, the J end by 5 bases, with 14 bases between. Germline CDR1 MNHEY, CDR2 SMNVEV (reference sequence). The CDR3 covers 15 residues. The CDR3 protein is CASSLFPGRVTEAFF. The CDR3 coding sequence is TGTGCCAGCAGTTTATTTCCGGGGAGGGTAACTGAAGCTTTCTTT.

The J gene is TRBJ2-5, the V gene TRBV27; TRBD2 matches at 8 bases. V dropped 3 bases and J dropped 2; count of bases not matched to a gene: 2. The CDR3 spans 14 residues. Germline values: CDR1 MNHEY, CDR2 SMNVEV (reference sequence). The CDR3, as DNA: TGTGCCAGCAGTTTCATAGCGGGGCAAGAGACCCAGTACTTC. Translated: CASSFIAGQETQYF.